This T cell receptor (beta chain) was retrieved from a study of cytomegalovirus exposure and HLA in healthy donors. Study summary: Both the roughly 120 validation repertoires and the approximately 620 first-cohort repertoires used the same platform, as reported by a later analysis.

TCRdb keeps only in-frame clones here, not all; method: immunoSEQ multiplex PCR. The table has 200,000 or so clones, about 79% seen once. The germline gives CDR1 SNHLY, CDR2 FYNNEI. This CDR3 is built from 15 residues. After removal of 1 base from V and 3 bases from J, the junction contained 2 bases not matched to a gene. A single count supports this clone. The source of this sequence is a woman in her thirties in good health and CMV-seropositive. The specimen sequenced was PBMCs. The rearrangement joins TRBV2 to TRBJ2-3, with 9 bases that match TRBD1. The CDR3 region has the DNA TGTGCCAGCAGTGAAGACAGGGGGCGGACAGATACGCAGTATTTT. This gives the protein CASSEDRGRTDTQYF.